The clone carrying this TCR beta chain was counted only a few times. Its antigen is not known. Genes and germline are mouse. The CDR3 extends 4 residues past the end of the read, so its final part is completed from the germline J gene. The sample holds other DNA sequences that translate to the same CDR3. Extracted from the samples, RNA was reverse transcribed into cDNA to serve as the sequencing template. TCRdb's copy holds only in-frame clones and misses some; the assay was immunoSEQ multiplex PCR. The repertoire consists of some 110,000 clones, none detected only once. The CDR3 runs to 13 residues. Germline trimming cut 4 bases from V and 3 bases from J; bases unmatched to any gene: 0. CDR1 and CDR2 (germline): FNHDT, SITEND (reference sequence). The sample is drawn from a study of CD8+ T cells in alopecia areata. Findings and limits, study-wide: Affected lesional scalp, above all in alopecia totalis/universalis, was more clonal than normal scalp.

The specimen sequenced was lesional skin. This clonotype originated in a C3H/HeJ mouse with alopecia areata. Strain haplotype at MHC: H2-k. The rearrangement joins TRBV19 to TRBJ2-5; 9 bases are a match to TRBD2. Incomplete CDR3 DNA: TGTGCCAGCAGTGGGACTGGGCAAGAC. Translation gives CASSGTGQD. The full CDR3 reads CASSGTGQDTQYF.